This T cell receptor beta chain was sequenced for a study of CD8+CD57+ T cells in acquired aplastic anemia. This clonotype was counted between two and nine times. Its antigen is unidentified. The patients chosen for sequencing had shown expansion of CD8+CD57+ cells (detected by flow cytometry). The CDR3 spans 13 residues. Per the germline V gene, CDR1 is MGHDK and CDR2 is SYGVNS. V lost 6 bases to trimming and J lost 6 bases; unmatched junction nucleotides: 8. Genomic DNA acted as the template from which TCR beta VDJ combination and CDR3 sequence profiling were carried out. MiXCR was run by TCRdb on the reads, yielding one entry per CDR3 protein. This sample yields 200,000 to 250,000 distinct CDR3 sequences, of which 47% are seen a single time; 6.5% to 10% belongs to the top ten. Study-wide results and limits: Patients and controls turned out to have twenty-nine CD8+ CDR3 sequences in common.

The chain joins TRBV25-1 to TRBJ2-7; 7 nucleotides line up with TRBD1. The sequencing input was sorted CD4+, CD8+, or CD8+CD57+ T cells (not recorded which) from PBMCs. This TCR was recovered from a human donor with aplastic anemia. Written as DNA, the CDR3 is TGTGCCAGCAGAGGGGGCCCAAATTCCGAGCAGTACTTC. Translating gives CASRGGPNSEQYF.